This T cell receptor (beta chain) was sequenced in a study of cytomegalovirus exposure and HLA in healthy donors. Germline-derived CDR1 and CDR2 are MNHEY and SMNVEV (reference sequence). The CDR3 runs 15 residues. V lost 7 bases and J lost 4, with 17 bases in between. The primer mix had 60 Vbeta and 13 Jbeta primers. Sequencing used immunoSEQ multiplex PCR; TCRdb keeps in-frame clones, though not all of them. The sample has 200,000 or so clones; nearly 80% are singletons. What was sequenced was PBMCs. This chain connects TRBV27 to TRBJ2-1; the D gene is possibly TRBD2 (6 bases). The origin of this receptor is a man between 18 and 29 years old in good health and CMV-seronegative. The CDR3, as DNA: TGTGCCAGCACCGGACTAACGGGACGGTACAATGAGCAGTTCTTC. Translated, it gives CASTGLTGRYNEQFF.